The T cell receptor (beta chain) described here comes from a study of cytomegalovirus exposure and HLA in healthy donors. The germline V gene encodes CDR1 SGHNT and CDR2 YYREEE (reference sequence). After removal of 2 bases from V and 12 bases from J, the junction contained 8 bases not matched to a gene. The CDR3 consists of 14 residues. General study points: In an earlier analysis, most TCR beta V segments were productive about 90% or about 30% of the time.

PCR involved 60 Vbeta and 13 Jbeta primers. Method: immunoSEQ multiplex PCR; TCRdb's copy keeps in-frame clones and lacks some. The sample consists of 120,000 to 150,000 clones, roughly 65% of them appearing once. On this clone: Its antigen is unknown.

Sequencing was done on a sample of PBMCs. The V call is TRBV5-4, the J call TRBJ1-2, with 12 bases identical to TRBD1. The TCR comes from a man aged 60-69 years in good health and CMV-seronegative. In DNA form, the CDR3 reads TGTGCCAGCAGCTTATCCGGGACAGGGGGCTCTGACACCTTC. Translation gives CASSLSGTGGSDTF.